One T cell receptor (beta chain) is described in this entry. This sample is drawn from a study of blood T cell repertoires in COVID-19. As for the study in general: Sites in the United States, Italy and Spain provided acute and convalescent COVID-19 samples. Sources were T cells, B-cell-depleted T cells, or PBMCs; the material itself was cDNA or gDNA.

A Seattle source enrolled patients during active infection and followed them longitudinally. V was cut by 6 bases and J by 8 bases, with 11 bases left in between. The CDR3 spans 13 residues. Germline values: CDR1 MNHEY, CDR2 SVGAGI. Source study methods: For nucleated cells, counts were estimated from reference gene primer amplification. The assay was immunoSEQ multiplex PCR, and TCRdb's table has in-frame clones only and misses some. V and J calls and clone size are given by that table; D and trimming were obtained from the DNA. The data contain over 130,000 clones, about 85% of them singletons. The sequenced sample was peripheral blood. This clonotype was obtained from a human donor with COVID-19, enrolled during active disease. The donor label of this sample is uncertain. The V call is TRBV6-5, the J call TRBJ1-6; a weak D match, TRBD1 (6 bases). CDR3 amino acids: CASRRGWDSPLHF. The CDR3 DNA sequence: TGTGCCAGCAGAAGGGGGTGGGATTCACCCCTCCACTTT.